There are many counts of the clone carrying this TCR beta chain. TCRdb reprocessed the PCR reads via MiXCR and lists one record per CDR3 protein. The sample records some 16,000 distinct CDR3 sequences, 45% to 70% being singletons. This specimen comes from a study of CD4 and CD8 cells across lung adenocarcinoma regions. This CDR3 is built from 16 residues. V lost 0 bases and J lost 5; bases outside the gene matches: 4. From germline, CDR1 is WNHNN and CDR2 SYGVQD (reference sequence). The sequenced material came from CD8+ T cells from the center of a lung tumor. The chain is built from TRBV10-1 and TRBJ2-1; 10 bases match TRBD2. The receptor comes from a female donor with lung adenocarcinoma. The CD4 and CD8 labels of this study may be unreliable. The CDR3 reads CASSESLAGENNEQFF. The CDR3 DNA reads TGCGCCAGCAGTGAGTCTCTAGCGGGAGAGAACAATGAGCAGTTCTTC.